These 26 T cell receptor beta chains were all obtained from the same sample, sequenced in a study of shared clonotypes between healthy human individuals. CD45RO-negative cells were positively selected for CCR7, leaving out terminally differentiated effector memory CD45RA+ cells. Clones were sequenced by immunoSEQ multiplex PCR, and TCRdb holds only the in-frame ones, with some missing. Of hundreds of thousands of clones detected, 98% appear once; the ten largest clones hold 0.3%. Sequencing was carried out using naive CD8+ T cells sorted from blood. The receptors derive from a man aged 25-45 years in good health.

The rearrangement joins TRBV15 to TRBJ1-5; D not certain. The germline gives CDR1 LNHNV, CDR2 YYDKDF (reference sequence). Trimming removed 3 bases from V and 0 bases from J, with 9 bases in between. The CDR3 totals 15 residues. The CDR3 protein is CATSRTTNSNQPQHF. In nucleotides, the CDR3 is TGTGCCACCAGCAGGACGACAAATAGCAATCAGCCCCAGCATTTT.

Of note for this clone: The same CDR3 can be traced to other DNA sequences in this sample. The rearrangement links TRBV6-1 to TRBJ1-5; D gene ambiguous. The CDR3 has 13 residues. V was shortened by 2 bases and J by 1 base, with 3 bases between the two germline ends. Germline-derived CDR1 and CDR2 are MNHNS and SASEGT. The CDR3 sequence: CASSEWSNQPQHF. The CDR3 DNA reads as TGTGCCAGCAGTGAATGGAGCAATCAGCCCCAGCATTTT.

The rearrangement uses TRBV29-1 and TRBJ2-3; maybe TRBD2 (6 bases). CDR1 is SQVTM and CDR2 is ANQGSEA in the germline V gene. This CDR3 has 12 residues. V gave up 5 bases and J gave up 6 bases, with 12 bases separating them. This chain's CDR3 is CSVQGEADTQYF. The CDR3 DNA is TGCAGCGTTCAAGGGGAGGCCGATACGCAGTATTTT.

The chain uses TRBV4-3 and TRBJ2-1; D is possibly TRBD2 (6 bases). The CDR3 is 13 residues long. Trimming removed 3 bases from V and 7 bases from J, with 10 bases in between. Germline CDR1 is LGHNA and CDR2 is YSLEER. The CDR3 here is CASSQAAGNEQFF. CDR3 in DNA: TGCGCCAGCAGCCAGGCCGCGGGGAATGAGCAGTTCTTC.

With regard to this clone: The same CDR3 can be traced to other DNA sequences in this sample. The chain uses TRBV2 and TRBJ2-7; unclear D gene. Germline V gene data show CDR1 as SNHLY and CDR2 as FYNNEI. Trimming took off 6 bases at V and 1 base at J, with 7 bases between the two ends. This CDR3 region has 12 residues. CDR3 DNA: TGTGCCAGCAGGCCCAGTTCCTACGAGCAGTACTTC. Its protein product is CASRPSSYEQYF.

This sequence joins TRBV29-1 and TRBJ2-7; 12 nucleotides line up with TRBD2. V was clipped by 5 bases and J by 7 bases; unmatched bases: 9. Germline assignment: CDR1 SQVTM and CDR2 ANQGSEA. The CDR3 spans 14 residues. The CDR3 reads CSVKGTSGSREQYF. As DNA, the CDR3 is TGCAGCGTTAAAGGGACTAGCGGGTCTCGGGAGCAGTACTTC.

The CDR3 spells CASSYSREGYGEQFF. CDR3 bases: TGTGCCAGCAGTTACTCGAGGGAGGGTTACGGTGAGCAGTTCTTC. The chain joins TRBV6-5 to TRBJ2-1; 7 bases are a match to TRBD2. The CDR3 contains 15 residues. V lost 0 bases, J lost 9 bases, and 8 bases stayed unmatched. CDR1 is MNHEY, CDR2 SVGAGI, per germline.

The chain has TRBV6-5 and TRBJ2-7, with TRBD2 matching over 7 bases. This CDR3 contains 13 residues. Germline V gives CDR1 MNHEY, CDR2 SVGAGI. With V trimmed by 6 bases and J by 4 bases, 6 bases remained unmatched. CDR3 loop: CASSPTGGYEQYF. CDR3 nucleotide sequence: TGTGCCAGCAGCCCTACGGGGGGTTACGAGCAGTACTTC.

The J gene is TRBJ1-4, the V gene TRBV18; 12 nucleotides match TRBD1. Germline trimming cut 2 bases from V and 7 bases from J; bases unmatched to any gene: 5. CDR3 length equals 16 residues. From germline, CDR1 is KGHSH and CDR2 LQKENI. CDR3 in amino acids: CASSPGTGGVSEKLFF. CDR3 in DNA: TGTGCCAGCTCACCAGGGACAGGGGGCGTGAGTGAAAAACTGTTTTTT. The full variable domain, in which reference TRBV18 and TRBJ1-4 provide the parts outside the CDR3, is NAGVMQNPRHLVRRRGQEARLRCSPMKGHSHVYWYRQLPEEGLKFMVYLQKENIIDESGMPKERFSAEFPKEGPSILRIQQVVRGDSAAYFCASSPGTGGVSEKLFFGSGTQLSVL.

The chain has TRBV25-1 and TRBJ2-6, with TRBD2 as a possible D gene (6 bases). V was cut by 10 bases and J by 2 bases, with 9 bases left in between. The CDR3 extends over 13 amino acids. The germline V gene encodes CDR1 MGHDK and CDR2 SYGVNS. This CDR3 reads CATSATGANVLTF. The CDR3 bases are TGTGCCACTAGCGCGACTGGGGCCAACGTCCTGACTTTC.

This clone was observed a handful of times. The chain joins TRBV4-3 to TRBJ2-1; no clear D gene. There are 15 residues in the CDR3. Trimming cost V 0 bases and J 2 bases, with 8 bases left between them. Germline lookup yields CDR1 LGHNA and CDR2 YSLEER. CDR3 region: CASSQDLTTYNEQFF. In DNA, the CDR3 is TGCGCCAGCAGCCAAGACCTCACCACCTACAATGAGCAGTTCTTC.

The chain carries TRBV27 and TRBJ1-4, with a weak D call TRBD1 (5 bases). Germline assignment: CDR1 MNHEY and CDR2 SMNVEV (reference sequence). The CDR3 covers 11 residues. Trimming shortened V by 6 bases and J by 7 bases, and 6 bases separated the two germline ends. The CDR3 DNA sequence: TGTGCCAGCAGGGGGGGTGAAAAACTGTTTTTT. Translating gives CASRGGEKLFF.

The chain is built from TRBV25-1 and TRBJ2-2; D remains ambiguous. The CDR3 sequence is 13 residues long. Trimming took 3 bases from V and 7 from J, leaving 9 bases between them. From germline, CDR1 is MGHDK and CDR2 SYGVNS. The CDR3 region has the DNA TGTGCCAGCAGTGACACCGAAATCGGGGAGCTGTTTTTT. It is translated as CASSDTEIGELFF.

The V and J genes are TRBV29-1 and TRBJ2-1; possibly TRBD2 for D (6 bases). From germline, CDR1 is SQVTM and CDR2 ANQGSEA. The CDR3 runs to 11 residues. The CDR3 region is CTLGGGDEQFF. The CDR3 DNA is TGCACCCTAGGAGGAGGGGATGAGCAGTTCTTC.

The chain carries TRBV7-9 and TRBJ1-2, with 7 bases identical to TRBD1. The CDR3 extends over 12 amino acids. Germline CDR1 reads SEHNR; CDR2 reads FQNEAQ (reference sequence). The junction had 10 bases not matched to a gene; V was cut back by 11 bases and J by 7 bases. The CDR3 coding sequence is TGTGCCGCGCCGACAGGGCGCGCTGGCTACACCTTC. Its translation: CAAPTGRAGYTF.

The chain couples TRBV15 to TRBJ2-7; 10 bases map to TRBD1. CDR3 length: 17 residues. Per the germline V gene, CDR1 is LNHNV and CDR2 is YYDKDF (reference sequence). V lost 0 bases and J lost 6; bases outside the gene matches: 11. The CDR3 spells CATSRDKGQGVFVEQYF. CDR3 sequence (DNA): TGTGCCACCAGCAGAGATAAAGGACAGGGGGTTTTTGTCGAGCAGTACTTC.

V gene TRBV9 combines with J gene TRBJ1-1; weak D call: TRBD1 (5 bases). V gave up 4 bases and J gave up 3 bases, with 13 bases separating them. CDR3 size: 14 residues. The germline V gene has CDR1 SGDLS and CDR2 YYNGEE. The CDR3 loop is CASSQGGADTEAFF. CDR3 nucleotides: TGTGCCAGCAGCCAAGGAGGGGCGGACACTGAAGCTTTCTTT.

The chain employs TRBV5-5 and TRBJ1-1; 7 bases fit TRBD1. Germline CDR1 and CDR2: SGHKS and YYEKEE (reference sequence). With V trimmed by 1 base and J by 5 bases, 8 bases remained unmatched. The CDR3 totals 15 residues. CDR3 in amino acids: CASSLFEGALTEAFF. The CDR3 DNA reads as TGTGCCAGCAGCTTGTTTGAGGGGGCGCTTACTGAAGCTTTCTTT.

The rearrangement joins TRBV19 to TRBJ1-1; 11 nucleotides align to TRBD1. V dropped 7 bases and J dropped 1; count of bases not matched to a gene: 2. The germline V gene encodes CDR1 LNHDA and CDR2 SQIVND (reference sequence). The CDR3 spans 14 residues. The CDR3 bases are TGTGCCAGTACCGGACAGGGGGCGAACACTGAAGCTTTCTTT. As protein: CASTGQGANTEAFF.

V and J are TRBV27 and TRBJ2-7; 7 bases agree with TRBD2. The CDR3 loop spans 17 amino acids. In germline, CDR1 is MNHEY, CDR2 SMNVEV (reference sequence). V was pared by 0 bases and J by 6 bases, with 14 bases of the junction left unmatched. As DNA, the CDR3 is TGTGCCAGCAGTTTATCGACCCGCGTGACTAGCCTGGGCGAGCAGTACTTC. It codes for CASSLSTRVTSLGEQYF.

The chain links TRBV27 to TRBJ2-1, with D possibly TRBD1 on 8 matching bases. Germline CDR1 reads MNHEY; CDR2 reads SMNVEV (reference sequence). This CDR3 comprises 15 residues. The V end lost 3 bases, the J end lost 7 bases, and 16 bases lay between the germline ends. CDR3 DNA sequence: TGTGCCAGCAGTTTCTTAACAGGGGGGGGGAATGAGCAGTTCTTC. It translates to CASSFLTGGGNEQFF.

The chain has TRBV7-9 and TRBJ1-2; D is undetermined. The CDR3 length is 11 residues. Germline assignment: CDR1 SEHNR and CDR2 FQNEAQ (reference sequence). Trimming took 0 bases from V and 10 from J, leaving 6 bases between them. CDR3 bases: TGTGCCAGCAGCTTAGCTGCGGCCTACACCTTC. Translated, it gives CASSLAAAYTF. Drawing the rest from reference TRBV7-9 and TRBJ1-2, the complete variable domain is DTGVSQNPRHKITKRGQNVTFRCDPISEHNRLYWYRQTLGQGPEFLTYFQNEAQLEKSRLLSDRFSAERPKGSFSTLEIQRTEQGDSAMYLCASSLAAAYTFGSGTRLTVV.

V gene TRBV4-1 combines with J gene TRBJ2-1, with TRBD2 as a possible D gene (7 bases). Germline V gives CDR1 MGHRA, CDR2 YSYEKL. Trimming pared 4 bases from V and 10 bases from J, leaving 20 bases between. The CDR3 runs to 15 residues. The DNA of the CDR3 is TGCGCCAGCAGCCCCTTGGGGGAGGGGGGCTGGGAGCAGTTCTTC. It codes for CASSPLGEGGWEQFF.

CDR3 nucleotides: TGTGCCAGCAGTTTCGAGGGGGTTAACACTGAAGCTTTCTTT. This sequence encodes CASSFEGVNTEAFF. The J gene is TRBJ1-1, the V gene TRBV28; tentative D call: TRBD1 (6 bases). The V end was cut by 3 bases, the J end by 2 bases, with 10 bases between. Germline lookup yields CDR1 MDHEN and CDR2 SYDVKM. The CDR3 contains 14 residues.

The V gene is TRBV18, the J gene TRBJ2-5, with D maybe TRBD1 (6 bases). CDR1 KGHSH and CDR2 LQKENI come from the germline V gene. The CDR3 covers 15 residues. The ends were cut back, 5 bases at V and 10 bases at J, with 23 bases in the middle. The chain's CDR3 is CASSSPGHGHWDQYF. In DNA, the CDR3 is TGTGCCAGCTCATCCCCGGGACACGGCCATTGGGACCAGTACTTC.

The rearrangement joins TRBV13 to TRBJ2-2, with TRBD2 matching 9 bases. The CDR3 has 16 amino acids. After removal of 5 bases from V and 9 bases from J, the junction contained 13 bases not matched to a gene. Germline V CDR1 and CDR2: PRHDT, FYEKMQ (reference sequence). The CDR3 DNA reads as TGTGCCAGCAGCCCCGGCGGCGGGAGGGGGACCCGGGAGCTGTTTTTT. This gives the protein CASSPGGGRGTRELFF. The full variable domain, rest sourced from reference TRBV13 and TRBJ2-2, is AAGVIQSPRHLIKEKRETATLKCYPIPRHDTVYWYQQGPGQDPQFLISFYEKMQSDKGSIPDRFSAQQFSDYHSELNMSSLELGDSALYFCASSPGGGRGTRELFFGEGSRLTVL.